This record covers a single T cell receptor (beta chain). This sample was included in a study of CD8+CD57+ T cells in acquired aplastic anemia. Patients chosen for sequencing had CD8+CD57+ cells that had expanded, as shown by flow cytometry. The template for TCR beta VDJ and CDR3 sequence profiling was genomic DNA. TCRdb analysed the reads with MiXCR anew, one entry per CDR3 protein. This sample has about 75,000 distinct CDR3 sequences; roughly 70% occur once, and the top ten carry about 82%. This CDR3 has 16 residues. Germline CDR1 reads SGDLS; CDR2 reads YYNGEE. Trimming removed 0 bases from V and 4 bases from J; junction bases left unmatched: 8.

Sequenced material: sorted CD4+, CD8+, or CD8+CD57+ T cells (not recorded which) from PBMCs. This rearrangement joins TRBV9 to TRBJ2-5; the match to TRBD2 covers 8 bases. The receptor was derived from a human donor with aplastic anemia. In DNA form, the CDR3 reads TGTGCCAGCAGCGTAGTGGGACGGGGGGGCTCAGAGACCCAGTACTTC. Translation gives CASSVVGRGGSETQYF.